The rows below give T cell receptor beta chains drawn from one sample of a study of molecular identifiers for immune sequencing clone quantification. MiXCR was run by TCRdb on the PCR reads, yielding one entry per CDR3 protein. The sample holds just under 650,000 distinct CDR3 sequences, about 20% seen once. Sequencing was done on a sample of naive CD8+ T cells from blood, with Jurkat cell RNA spiked in. The receptors stem from a human donor in good health. Some libraries in this study had Jurkat cell RNA spiked in. The CDR3 runs from the conserved cysteine through the conserved F or W. The D gene is left open where the match is weak. Clone size, where shown, is once, few, many, or a class for clones that have expanded.

clone size	V gene	J gene	D gene	CDR3 protein	CDR3 DNA
few	TRBV6-2/TRBV6-3	TRBJ2-7	TRBD1	CASLDREGTYEQYF	TGTGCCAGCCTTGACAGGGAAGGGACCTACGAGCAGTACTTC
many	TRBV28	TRBJ1-1	TRBD1	CASRPRTGMNTEAFF	TGTGCCAGCAGACCCCGGACAGGAATGAACACTGAAGCTTTCTTT
many	TRBV7-2	TRBJ2-7	-	CASSLVTRSSYEQYF	TGTGCCAGCAGCTTAGTAACGCGTAGTTCCTACGAGCAGTACTTC
many	TRBV13	TRBJ1-2	-	CASSNIGRYYTF	TGTGCCAGCAGTAATATCGGGCGGTACTACACCTTC
many	TRBV4-2	TRBJ2-7	-	CASSHDGAYEQYF	TGTGCCAGCAGCCACGACGGAGCCTACGAGCAGTACTTC
many	TRBV3-1	TRBJ2-2	-	CASSTPGHITGELFF	TGTGCCAGCAGCACCCCGGGACACATCACCGGGGAGCTGTTTTTT
few	TRBV7-9	TRBJ2-1	-	CASIPQGHNEQFF	TGTGCCAGCATCCCGCAGGGACACAATGAGCAGTTCTTC
many	TRBV7-9	TRBJ2-5	TRBD2	CASTEGLAEWETQYF	TGTGCCAGCACAGAAGGACTAGCGGAATGGGAGACCCAGTACTTC
few	TRBV6-6	TRBJ2-3	TRBD2	CASSQTGTSGYTDTQYF	TGTGCCAGCAGCCAGACCGGGACTAGCGGATACACAGATACGCAGTATTTT
many	TRBV28	TRBJ2-5	TRBD2	CASSERDYHGETQYF	TGTGCCAGCAGTGAGCGGGACTATCACGGGGAGACCCAGTACTTC
-	TRBV7-2	TRBJ2-3	TRBD2	CASSLASRTSGTDTQYF	TGTGCCAGCAGCTTAGCATCCCGGACTAGCGGGACAGATACGCAGTATTTT
-	TRBV6-2/TRBV6-3	TRBJ2-7	-	CASSYEGGTGEEQYF	TGTGCCAGCAGTTACGAGGGCGGGACGGGGGAGGAGCAGTACTTC
-	TRBV19	TRBJ2-7	-	CASSAGSLSSYEQYF	TGTGCCAGTAGTGCTGGGTCATTGAGCTCCTACGAGCAGTACTTC
many	TRBV30	TRBJ2-7	-	CAWSLGPAYEQYF	TGTGCCTGGAGTCTGGGACCAGCCTACGAGCAGTACTTC
many	TRBV30	TRBJ1-1	TRBD1	CAWSRSNRGNTEAFF	TGTGCCTGGAGTAGGTCTAACAGGGGGAACACTGAAGCTTTCTTT
many	TRBV2	TRBJ2-3	-	CASSEPAKDTQYF	TGTGCCAGCAGTGAACCAGCTAAGGATACGCAGTATTTT